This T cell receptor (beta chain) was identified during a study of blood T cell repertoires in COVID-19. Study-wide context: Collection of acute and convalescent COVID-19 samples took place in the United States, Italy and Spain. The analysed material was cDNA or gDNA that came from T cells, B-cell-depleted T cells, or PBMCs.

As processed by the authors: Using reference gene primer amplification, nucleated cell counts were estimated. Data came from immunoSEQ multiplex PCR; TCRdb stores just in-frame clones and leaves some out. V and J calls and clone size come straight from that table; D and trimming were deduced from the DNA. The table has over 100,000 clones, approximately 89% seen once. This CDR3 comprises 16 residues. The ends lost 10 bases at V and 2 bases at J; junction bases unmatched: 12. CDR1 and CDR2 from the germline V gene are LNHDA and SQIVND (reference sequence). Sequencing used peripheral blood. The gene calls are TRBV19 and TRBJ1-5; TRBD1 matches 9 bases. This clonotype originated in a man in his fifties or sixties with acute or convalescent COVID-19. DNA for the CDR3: TGTGCCACGGTCCCGGGACAGGGTGGCGGCAATCAGCCCCAGCATTTT. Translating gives CATVPGQGGGNQPQHF.